This T cell receptor (beta chain) was recorded in a study of blood T cell repertoires in COVID-19. Measured with immunoSEQ multiplex PCR; TCRdb has only the in-frame clones, and not every one. The sample lists roughly 100,000 clones; roughly 87% were seen once. V shed 3 bases, J shed 8 bases, and the junction held 4 bases outside the gene matches. The CDR3 is 14 residues long. CDR1 SGHRS and CDR2 YFSETQ come from the germline V gene. The sequenced sample consisted of peripheral blood. This TCR came from a human donor in a cohort sampled during active COVID-19. The chain employs TRBV5-1 and TRBJ2-1, with 11 positions matching TRBD2. This CDR3 is CASSYPGLADEQFF. In DNA, the CDR3 is TGCGCCAGCAGCTATCCGGGACTAGCGGATGAGCAGTTCTTC.